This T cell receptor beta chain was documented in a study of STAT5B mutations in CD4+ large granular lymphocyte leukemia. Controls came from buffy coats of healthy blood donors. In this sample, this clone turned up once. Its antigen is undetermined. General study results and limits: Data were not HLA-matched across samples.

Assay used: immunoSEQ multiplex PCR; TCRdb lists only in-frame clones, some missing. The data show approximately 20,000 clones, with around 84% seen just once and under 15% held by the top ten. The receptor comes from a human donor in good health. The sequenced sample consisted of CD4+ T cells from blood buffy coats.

DNA for the CDR3: TGCAGTGCTAGAGTATTCACTGAAGCTTTCTTT. It is translated as CSARVFTEAFF. The chain combines TRBV20-1 with TRBJ1-1; D is ambiguous. Germline lookup yields CDR1 DFQATT and CDR2 SNEGSKA (reference sequence). The ends were cut back, 1 base at V and 4 bases at J, with 4 bases in the middle. The CDR3 runs to 11 residues.